The 24 T cell receptor beta chains listed next were all sequenced from one sample in a study of T cell clonotyping in hematopoietic cell transplantation. Some clones are missing from TCRdb's copy, which holds only in-frame ones; the method was immunoSEQ multiplex PCR. The profile shows about 940 clones, nearly 95% of them singletons. Specimen: peripheral blood mononuclear cells, collected 180 days after allogeneic stem cell transplant. The receptors come from a male patient in his sixties who had an allogeneic stem cell transplant from an unrelated donor, so T cells may come from the graft donor. Some clones in this sample may be carry-over from other donors' samples.

The V gene is TRBV4-1, the J gene TRBJ2-5, with 9 bases fitting TRBD2. The CDR3 loop spans 15 amino acids. Germline CDR1 MGHRA, CDR2 YSYEKL. V lost 5 bases, J lost 4 bases, and 8 bases stayed unmatched. CDR3 bases: TGCGCCAGCAGCAAAATAGCGGGAGAAGGAGAGACCCAGTACTTC. This encodes CASSKIAGEGETQYF.

The chain carries TRBV6-6 and TRBJ1-5; D possibly corresponds to TRBD1 (5 bases). This CDR3 has 16 residues. Trimming removed 3 bases from V and 1 base from J, with 13 bases in between. Germline V CDR1 and CDR2: MNHNY, SVGAGI (reference sequence). The CDR3 nucleotides are TGTGCCAGCAGTTATTACGGGGGAGAGAGCAATCAGCCCCAGCATTTT. Its translation is CASSYYGGESNQPQHF.

This rearrangement joins TRBV19 to TRBJ1-5; TRBD1 matches 10 bases. Unmatched junction bases numbered 9, after V lost 5 bases and J lost 5 bases. Germline CDR1 and CDR2: LNHDA and SQIVND (reference sequence). The CDR3 sequence is 16 residues long. The chain's CDR3 is CASSFRTGGGDQPQHF. The CDR3 DNA reads as TGTGCCAGTAGTTTCCGGACAGGGGGAGGTGATCAGCCCCAGCATTTT.

The J gene is TRBJ1-2, the V gene TRBV4-1; D is possibly TRBD1 (5 bases). CDR3 size: 13 residues. Germline CDR1 and CDR2: MGHRA and YSYEKL. V was pared by 0 bases and J by 4 bases, with 6 bases between. CDR3 sequence: CASSQDRVYGYTF. The CDR3 DNA sequence: TGCGCCAGCAGCCAAGACAGGGTCTATGGCTACACCTTC.

This rearrangement joins TRBV19 to TRBJ1-1, with TRBD1 identical over 8 bases. This CDR3 contains 17 residues. The ends lost 6 bases at V and 0 bases at J; junction bases unmatched: 12. The germline V gene encodes CDR1 LNHDA and CDR2 SQIVND (reference sequence). Written as DNA, the CDR3 is TGTGCCAGTAGGTCCCCGACCGGGACAGGAATGAACACTGAAGCTTTCTTT. It is translated as CASRSPTGTGMNTEAFF.

The chain is built from TRBV7-9 and TRBJ2-4; 8 nucleotides agree with TRBD2. Trimming took 4 bases from V and 0 from J; bases not matched to a gene: 8. The CDR3 runs 17 residues. Germline assignment: CDR1 SEHNR and CDR2 FQNEAQ (reference sequence). The CDR3: CASSSGGTSLAKNIQYF. DNA for the CDR3: TGTGCCAGCAGCTCGGGGGGGACAAGTCTAGCCAAAAACATTCAGTACTTC.

A remark on this clone: One end of the junction is discordant with germline, which a read error may explain. The V and J genes are TRBV11-3 and TRBJ2-7, with TRBD2 as a possible D gene (5 bases). Germline V gene sequence: CDR1 SGHNT, CDR2 YENEEA. The CDR3 spans 11 residues. The CDR3 DNA reads as TGTGCCGGCAGCTTCCGGAGGGAGCAGTACTTC. Translation: CAGSFRREQYF.

The chain carries TRBV30 and TRBJ1-1; 10 bases map to TRBD1. This CDR3 is 15 amino acids long. The V segment lost 3 bases and the J segment 7 bases; nucleotides outside the gene matches: 11. Germline V gives CDR1 GTSNPN, CDR2 SVGIG (reference sequence). The CDR3, as DNA: TGTGCCTGGAGCCGACCGGGGACAGGGGTCGGTGAAGCTTTCTTT. Amino acids: CAWSRPGTGVGEAFF. Filled out from reference TRBV30 and TRBJ1-1, the complete variable domain reads SQTIHQWPATLVQPVGSPLSLECTVEGTSNPNLYWYRQAAGRGLQLLFYSVGIGQISSEVPQNLSASRPQDRQFILSSKKLLLSDSGFYLCAWSRPGTGVGEAFFGQGTRLTVV.

This clone was observed a single time. The chain couples TRBV19 to TRBJ2-1, with 12 bases fitting TRBD2. CDR1 and CDR2 from the germline V gene are LNHDA and SQIVND (reference sequence). This CDR3 comprises 15 residues. V lost 5 bases to trimming and J lost 10 bases; unmatched junction nucleotides: 9. The CDR3 spells CASSRASGRGWEQFF. CDR3 coding DNA: TGTGCCAGTAGTCGGGCTAGCGGGAGGGGTTGGGAGCAGTTCTTC.

Concerning this clone: The same CDR3 arises from other DNA sequences in this sample as well. DNA of the CDR3: TGTGCCAGCACGTTAATTACAGGGTGGCATGGCTACACCTTC. Translation: CASTLITGWHGYTF. The chain has TRBV28 and TRBJ1-2, with D possibly matching TRBD1 (6 bases). V was clipped by 7 bases and J by 6 bases, with 18 bases between them. The V gene's germline CDR1 is MDHEN and CDR2 SYDVKM. The CDR3 has 14 amino acids.

V is TRBV5-1 and J is TRBJ2-1; 12 bases are shared with TRBD2. Germline values: CDR1 SGHRS, CDR2 YFSETQ. The length of the CDR3 is 14 residues. V shed 4 bases and J 10 bases; nucleotides not matched to a gene: 6. The CDR3 DNA reads TGCGCCAGCAGCACTACTAGCGGGAGGAAGGAGCAGTTCTTC. It is translated as CASSTTSGRKEQFF.

The J gene is TRBJ2-1, the V gene TRBV5-1, with 11 bases lining up with TRBD2. Germline trimming cut 3 bases from V and 7 bases from J; bases unmatched to any gene: 3. The CDR3 is 14 residues long. The germline V gene has CDR1 SGHRS and CDR2 YFSETQ. In nucleotides, the CDR3 is TGCGCCAGCAGCTCCCTAGCGGGGGGAAATGAGCAGTTCTTC. Protein: CASSSLAGGNEQFF.

As regards this clone: One end of the junction fails to match germline, which may point to a read error. Other nucleotide sequences from this sample produce the same CDR3. The V and J genes are TRBV5-1 and TRBJ1-1, with D hard to call. CDR1 is SGHRS and CDR2 is YFSETQ in the germline V gene. The CDR3 length is 13 residues. The DNA of the CDR3 is TGCGCCAGCAGTTTATCCTGGAACACTGAAGCCTTCTTT. Translated, it gives CASSLSWNTEAFF. Drawing the rest from reference TRBV5-1 and TRBJ1-1, the complete variable domain is KAGVTQTPRYLIKTRGQQVTLSCSPISGHRSVSWYQQTPGQGLQFLFEYFSETQRNKGNFPGRFSGRQFSNSRSEMNVSTLELGDSALYLCASSLSWNTEAFFGQGTRLTVV.

CDR3 region: CASSLAGALNEKLFF. For the CDR3, the DNA is TGTGCCAGCAGCTTGGCGGGGGCCCTTAATGAAAAACTGTTTTTT. The chain employs TRBV5-6 and TRBJ1-4, with D perhaps TRBD1 (6 bases). The germline V and J ends were trimmed by 0 bases and 4 bases, with 10 bases remaining between them. CDR3 length: 15 residues. CDR1 and CDR2 (germline): SGHDT, YYEEEE.

The chain recombines TRBV7-2 with TRBJ2-1; a weak D match, TRBD1 (6 bases). Per germline, CDR1 SGHTA and CDR2 FQGNSA. The CDR3 totals 15 residues. V was clipped by 1 base and J by 4 bases, with 11 bases between them. CDR3 DNA sequence: TGTGCCAGCAGCTTAGTGGCAGGGGCGTACAATGAGCAGTTCTTC. It yields the protein CASSLVAGAYNEQFF.

The chain combines TRBV28 with TRBJ1-5; the match to TRBD1 covers 9 bases. The V segment lost 10 bases and the J segment 6 bases; nucleotides outside the gene matches: 10. The germline V gene encodes CDR1 MDHEN and CDR2 SYDVKM. This CDR3 region has 14 residues. CDR3 residues: CAIGSGQGSQPQHF. The CDR3 nucleotides read TGTGCCATCGGCTCGGGACAGGGAAGTCAGCCCCAGCATTTT.

The gene calls are TRBV29-1 and TRBJ1-5; 8 bases align to TRBD1. This CDR3 has 15 amino acids. The V segment lost 6 bases and the J segment 0 bases; nucleotides outside the gene matches: 7. Germline V gives CDR1 SQVTM, CDR2 ANQGSEA. The CDR3 loop is CSVGQDTNSNQPQHF. In nucleotides, the CDR3 is TGCAGCGTGGGACAGGACACGAATAGCAATCAGCCCCAGCATTTT.

The gene calls are TRBV7-9 and TRBJ2-1, with TRBD2 as a possible D gene (5 bases). The CDR3 is 14 amino acids. Germline V gives CDR1 SEHNR, CDR2 FQNEAQ (reference sequence). V was pared by 4 bases and J by 16 bases, with 23 bases between. DNA of the CDR3: TGTGCCAGCAGCTCATCCAATTGGGAGCCTCCCGCCTTCTTC. It encodes CASSSSNWEPPAFF.

CDR3 coding DNA: TGTGCCTGGAGTGTATCGTTGGGTCTTGGAAACACCATATATTTT. It yields the protein CAWSVSLGLGNTIYF. V is TRBV30 and J is TRBJ1-3; unclear D gene. Looked up from germline, CDR1 is GTSNPN and CDR2 is SVGIG (reference sequence). The length of the CDR3 is 15 residues. Trimming left V 0 bases short and J 3 bases short, with 12 bases between.

The gene calls are TRBV2 and TRBJ2-6, with 8 nucleotides matching TRBD1. Trimming took 6 bases from V and 0 from J; bases not matched to a gene: 10. The CDR3 extends over 18 amino acids. Germline values: CDR1 SNHLY, CDR2 FYNNEI. For the CDR3, the DNA is TGTGCCAGCAGGGACCAGGGACAGGTTCTCTCTGGGGCCAACGTCCTGACTTTC. It yields the protein CASRDQGQVLSGANVLTF.

V is TRBV15 and J is TRBJ2-3; 7 bases agree with TRBD1. Germline trimming cut 6 bases from V and 8 bases from J; bases unmatched to any gene: 14. CDR1 LNHNV and CDR2 YYDKDF come from the germline V gene (reference sequence). CDR3 length: 15 amino acids. The CDR3 DNA reads as TGTGCCACCAGTCTAGGGACAGCTACCCGCGGTACGCAGTATTTT. It codes for CATSLGTATRGTQYF.

The CDR3 spells CASSDDRSVGYEQYF. The DNA of the CDR3 is TGTGCCAGCAGTGATGACAGGTCGGTGGGCTACGAGCAGTACTTC. V gene TRBV6-1 combines with J gene TRBJ2-7; D may be TRBD1 (6 bases). Germline assignment: CDR1 MNHNS and CDR2 SASEGT. The CDR3 is made up of 15 amino acids. Trimming took 3 bases from V and 3 from J, leaving 15 bases between them.

The chain is built from TRBV7-8 and TRBJ1-6; D call uncertain. The ends were cut back, 3 bases at V and 3 bases at J, with 6 bases in the middle. The CDR3 runs to 14 residues. Germline-derived CDR1 and CDR2 are SGHVS and FQNEAQ. In nucleotides, the CDR3 is TGTGCCAGCAGCTTCGGGGACTATAATTCACCCCTCCACTTT. As protein: CASSFGDYNSPLHF.

The rearrangement joins TRBV10-1 to TRBJ1-5; D gene unclear. This CDR3 spans 13 amino acids. The germline CDR1 and CDR2 sequences are WNHNN and SYGVQD (reference sequence). Trimming pared 2 bases from V and 1 base from J, leaving 3 bases between. The DNA of the CDR3 is TGCGCCAGCAGTGAGGGAAGCAATCAGCCCCAGCATTTT. Encoded protein: CASSEGSNQPQHF.